This T cell receptor (beta chain) was obtained from a study of radiation and T cells in renal cell carcinoma (TCRdb year 2020). For the study in its entirety: TCR beta sequencing covered over 50 samples in total, comprising around 25 tumors and roughly 27 peripheral blood samples. In the approximately 58 samples combined, fewer than 5 million unique CDR3 nucleotide sequences were found, encoding roughly 2,500,000 unique CDR3 amino acid sequences. The last blood draw occurred 4 weeks after radiation, at the same time as nephrectomy.

General conclusions and limits of the study: Because the trial had a single-armed design, the trial could not examine how radiation dose or scheduling affected the TCR repertoire. No pretreatment tumor biopsies were available, so the baseline intratumoral presence of clonotypes could not be determined. In blood, the top tumor clonotypes increased between baseline and 2 weeks post-radiation and then shrank by 4 weeks, which suggests that tumor-resident clones expanded only transiently. Blood repertoire dynamics were not followed beyond 4 weeks after treatment.

Details on this clone: The antigen this receptor binds is unknown. Per-base qualities were not stored, and no clone one base away is much larger.

TCR beta libraries were generated from genomic DNA with the immunoSEQ kit, following the manufacturer's recommendations. For library preparation, a first multiplex PCR was performed with proprietary primers, followed by a second PCR in which unique barcodes were added, and bead cleanups were performed after each round. Each sample batch included a kit-provided positive control reaction and a negative control reaction. The final libraries were assessed on an Agilent 4200 TapeStation D1000 ScreenTape, pooled by volume, and quantified by qPCR. Sequencing was performed on an Illumina NextSeq500 with a MidOutput 150-cycle cartridge, and 156 Read1 and 15 Index1 cycles were run with kit custom primers. The pooled library was loaded at 0.8 to 1 pM, and around 20% PhiX control was spiked in. The paper's processing steps were these. Vendor-processed data were analyzed in R, with a clonotype defined as all T cells sharing the same CDR3 nucleotide sequence. In the clone abundance analyses, frequencies in each sample were normalized to that sample's 10,000 most abundant clones. Public T cell clones, which averaged fewer than five per sample, were removed prior to analysis. A difference in abundance of at least 32-fold between compartments was used to define tumor-enriched and baseline blood-enriched clonotypes. A beta-binomial differential abundance model was used to identify clonotypes that were expanded or contracted between blood time points. Tumor-blood repertoire similarity was measured with the Baroni-Urbani and Buser coefficient, and group comparisons used two-tailed Wilcoxon tests in R. Imported from immuneACCESS, the table was reduced by TCRdb to in-frame sequences with V and J called. These copies leave out some clones; in studies compared against another copy, an unresolved V gene accounts for under half, and the cause of the remainder is not known. Clonal size and the V and J genes are those of that table, whereas D and trimming came from the DNA. In all, the sample holds roughly 100,000 clones, and 70% to 85% of those were seen once. The ten largest account for approximately 7.2% of the sample.

The sample's time point label, decoded: blood 4 weeks post-SBRT, at nephrectomy. Explained via the paper, the treatment or condition label denotes: 15 Gy SBRT to primary tumor, nephrectomy 4 weeks later. The samples were obtained from a clinical trial, where primary renal cell carcinomas were treated with 15 Gy stereotactic body radiation therapy and then removed by nephrectomy 4 weeks afterward. To follow tumor-enriched clonotypes, serial peripheral blood was collected from radiation-treated patients at baseline and at 2 weeks and 4 weeks after SBRT. Every patient's renal cell carcinoma showed clear cell pathology. Genomic DNA for TCR sequencing was prepared using the QIAamp DNA Blood Mini Kit (Qiagen). Samples were included in the analyses only if all quality control checks were passed. This sample comprised blood, obtained from a patient whose treatment included radiotherapy and nephrectomy. This receptor was obtained from a man between 60 and 75 years old with renal cell carcinoma.

Read as DNA, the sequence is TGCGCCAGCAGCTTGGGGGCGGGAGGGGTCTACAATGAGCAGTTCTTC. This encodes CASSLGAGGVYNEQFF. The chain links TRBV5-1 with TRBJ2-1, with 9 bases aligning to TRBD2. The CDR3 has 16 amino acids, counting the end cysteine and phenylalanine. Only CDR3 DNA is held: 48 bases, read in frame from base 1. Based on the germline V gene, the CDR1 and CDR2 sequences are SGHRS and YFSETQ. Trimming takes 0 bases off V and 3 bases off J; junction bases not matched to a gene: 4. When the CDR3 is completed using the reference TRBV5-1 and TRBJ2-1 genes on either side, the full variable domain is KAGVTQTPRYLIKTRGQQVTLSCSPISGHRSVSWYQQTPGQGLQFLFEYFSETQRNKGNFPGRFSGRQFSNSRSEMNVSTLELGDSALYLCASSLGAGGVYNEQFFGPGTRLTVL.